This paragraph reports one T cell receptor (beta chain). The antigen is undetermined. In germline, CDR1 is MDHEN, CDR2 SYDVKM. J lost 7 bases, V lost 2 bases, and 10 bases had no gene match. The CDR3 runs to 16 residues. This sample is drawn from a study of response to subunit inactivated influenza vaccine. Study results and limitations: That few new T cells are recruited by each seasonal influenza vaccination was the authors' suggestion.

TCRdb reanalysed the RT-PCR reads using MiXCR and keeps one entry per CDR3 protein. The sample holds hundreds of thousands of distinct CDR3 sequences, 11% to 15% seen once. This specimen was PBMCs from blood, taken about 14 days before vaccination. The source of this sequence is a man aged 50 or older who received an inactivated influenza vaccine. The chain uses TRBV28 and TRBJ2-4, with 8 bases fitting TRBD2. CDR3 protein: CASSLRGGRTPNIQYF. Written as DNA, the CDR3 is TGTGCCAGCAGTTTAAGAGGCGGGAGGACCCCCAACATTCAGTACTTC. The full variable domain, with the rest looked up from reference TRBV28 and TRBJ2-4, is DVKVTQSSRYLVKRTGEKVFLECVQDMDHENMFWYRQDPGLGLRLIYFSYDVKMKEKGDIPEGYSVSREKKERFSLILESASTNQTSMYLCASSLRGGRTPNIQYFGAGTRLSVL.